Shown below are 12 T cell receptor beta chains from a single sample sequenced in a study of CD8 T cells in ankylosing spondylitis. TCRdb called the 5' RACE reads again in MiXCR, with one record for every CDR3 protein. Of 120,000 or so distinct CDR3 sequences listed, roughly 13% are singletons. What was sequenced was blood, either unsorted or a sorted T cell fraction (not recorded which). These receptors were obtained from a female donor with ankylosing spondylitis or in good health (not recorded which).

The chain employs TRBV25-1 and TRBJ2-1, with D hard to call. Deletions cut 2 bases from V and 15 bases from J, with 14 bases between. Germline V CDR1 and CDR2: MGHDK, SYGVNS. This CDR3 has 12 amino acids. The DNA of the CDR3 is TGTGCCAGCAGTGAACCGTTACTACCCCGGTTCTTC. Its translation: CASSEPLLPRFF. Combining the CDR3 with reference TRBV25-1 and TRBJ2-1 gives the whole variable domain EADIYQTPRYLVIGTGKKITLECSQTMGHDKMYWYQQDPGMELHLIHYSYGVNSTEKGDLSSESTVSRIRTEHFPLTLESARPSHTSQYLCASSEPLLPRFFGPGTRLTVL.

This clonotype was counted many times. The rearrangement joins TRBV7-9 to TRBJ1-1; possibly TRBD1 for D (6 bases). Trimming took off 5 bases at V and 4 bases at J, with 14 bases between the two ends. This CDR3 is 14 amino acids long. CDR1 and CDR2 from the germline V gene are SEHNR and FQNEAQ (reference sequence). CDR3 loop: CASSITGRSTEAFF. CDR3 coding DNA: TGTGCCAGCAGCATTACAGGGAGGAGCACTGAAGCTTTCTTT.

A few counts support this clonotype. The chain employs TRBV30 and TRBJ2-3; 8 bases line up with TRBD2. The V gene end was trimmed by 3 bases and the J gene end by 1 base; junction bases not matched to a gene: 3. This CDR3 has 14 amino acids. Per the germline V gene, CDR1 is GTSNPN and CDR2 is SVGIG (reference sequence). The CDR3 spells CAWRPAGGTDTQYF. CDR3 nucleotide sequence: TGTGCCTGGAGGCCAGCGGGGGGCACAGATACGCAGTATTTT.

Many counts were recorded for this clonotype. The chain links TRBV7-2 to TRBJ2-7, with D possibly being TRBD2 (6 bases). CDR1 SGHTA and CDR2 FQGNSA come from the germline V gene. V lost 3 bases to trimming and J lost 4 bases, with 13 bases between them. This CDR3 has 14 residues. The CDR3 DNA reads TGTGCCAGCAGCTTCGACGGGGGAGTATACGAGCAGTACTTC. Amino acid sequence: CASSFDGGVYEQYF. Using reference TRBV7-2 and TRBJ2-7 for the parts outside the CDR3, the full variable domain is GAGVSQSPSNKVTEKGKDVELRCDPISGHTALYWYRQSLGQGLEFLIYFQGNSAPDKSGLPSDRFSAERTGGSVSTLTIQRTQQEDSAVYLCASSFDGGVYEQYFGPGTRLTVT.

This clonotype was picked up many times. The J gene is TRBJ2-5, the V gene TRBV29-1, with 11 bases aligning to TRBD1. The CDR3 sequence is 13 residues long. Germline V gives CDR1 SQVTM, CDR2 ANQGSEA. Trimming took 7 bases from V and 3 from J; bases not matched to a gene: 4. CDR3 loop: CSGWTGGKETQYF. The DNA of the CDR3 is TGCAGCGGCTGGACAGGGGGCAAAGAGACCCAGTACTTC.

V and J are TRBV12-3 or TRBV12-4 and TRBJ2-7; D is uncertain. The CDR3 sequence is 12 residues long. The ends were cut back, 6 bases at V and 7 bases at J, with 13 bases in the middle. Here the CDR3 DNA reads TGTGCCAGCAGCCTCGGTCACCTGGAGCAGTACTTC. Protein product: CASSLGHLEQYF.

The rearrangement joins TRBV9 to TRBJ1-2; D is perhaps TRBD1 (6 bases). CDR1 is SGDLS, CDR2 YYNGEE, per germline. The CDR3 is 13 residues long. V was clipped by 4 bases and J by 8 bases, with 15 bases between them. The CDR3 region has the DNA TGTGCCAGCAGCATGAACTACAGGGACGGCTACACCTTC. Residues: CASSMNYRDGYTF.

In its sample, this clonotype was seen a few times. The V gene is TRBV21-1, the J gene TRBJ2-7. TRBV21-1 is deemed a pseudogene. The CDR3 covers 14 residues. The CDR3 coding sequence is TGTGCCAGCAGCCCATGGGAAAGCGATTACGAGCAGTACTTC. This gives the protein CASSPWESDYEQYF.

The chain uses TRBV20-1 and TRBJ2-2; tentatively, D is TRBD1 (5 bases). Per the germline V gene, CDR1 is DFQATT and CDR2 is SNEGSKA (reference sequence). CDR3 length equals 15 residues. Trimming removed 0 bases from V and 1 base from J, with 9 bases in between. CDR3 region: CSARETAENTGELFF. The CDR3 DNA sequence: TGCAGTGCTAGAGAGACAGCCGAGAACACCGGGGAGCTGTTTTTT.

This clonotype was detected ten times or more. This chain links TRBV9 with TRBJ2-3, with 7 bases fitting TRBD1. V shed 0 bases and J 2 bases; nucleotides not matched to a gene: 9. CDR1 is SGDLS and CDR2 is YYNGEE in the germline V gene. The CDR3 runs 17 residues. For the CDR3, the DNA is TGTGCCAGCAGCGTAGATGATGTGGGACAGCTCACAGATACGCAGTATTTT. It translates to CASSVDDVGQLTDTQYF.

This clonotype came up a few times. The rearrangement links TRBV7-9 to TRBJ2-2, with D unresolved. This CDR3 comprises 15 residues. Looked up from germline, CDR1 is SEHNR and CDR2 is FQNEAQ (reference sequence). V shed 3 bases and J shed 0 bases, with 8 bases lying between them. Here the CDR3 DNA reads TGTGCCAGCAGCTTTTGGGGTTCGAACACCGGGGAGCTGTTTTTT. Translated: CASSFWGSNTGELFF.

This clonotype was picked up many times. V gene TRBV5-1 combines with J gene TRBJ2-2; a possible D gene is TRBD1 (6 bases). Trimming took off 4 bases at V and 3 bases at J, with 13 bases between the two ends. CDR1 is SGHRS and CDR2 is YFSETQ in the germline V gene. The CDR3 is 15 amino acids. The CDR3 protein is CASSIGTPYTGELFF. The DNA of the CDR3 is TGCGCCAGCAGCATCGGGACACCCTACACCGGGGAGCTGTTTTTT.